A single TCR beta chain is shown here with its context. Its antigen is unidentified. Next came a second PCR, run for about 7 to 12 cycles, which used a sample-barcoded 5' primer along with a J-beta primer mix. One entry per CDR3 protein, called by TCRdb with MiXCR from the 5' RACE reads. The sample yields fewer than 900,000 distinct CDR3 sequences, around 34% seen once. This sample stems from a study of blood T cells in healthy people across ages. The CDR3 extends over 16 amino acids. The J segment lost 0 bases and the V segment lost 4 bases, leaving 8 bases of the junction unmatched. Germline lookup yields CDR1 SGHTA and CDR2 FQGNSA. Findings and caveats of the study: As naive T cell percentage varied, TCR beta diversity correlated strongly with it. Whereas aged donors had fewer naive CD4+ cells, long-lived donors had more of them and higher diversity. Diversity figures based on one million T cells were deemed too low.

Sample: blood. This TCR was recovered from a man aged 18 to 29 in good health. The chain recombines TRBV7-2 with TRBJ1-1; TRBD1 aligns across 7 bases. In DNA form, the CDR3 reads TGTGCCAGCAGCTCCCAGGGGGGGGCCTTGAACACTGAAGCTTTCTTT. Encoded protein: CASSSQGGALNTEAFF.